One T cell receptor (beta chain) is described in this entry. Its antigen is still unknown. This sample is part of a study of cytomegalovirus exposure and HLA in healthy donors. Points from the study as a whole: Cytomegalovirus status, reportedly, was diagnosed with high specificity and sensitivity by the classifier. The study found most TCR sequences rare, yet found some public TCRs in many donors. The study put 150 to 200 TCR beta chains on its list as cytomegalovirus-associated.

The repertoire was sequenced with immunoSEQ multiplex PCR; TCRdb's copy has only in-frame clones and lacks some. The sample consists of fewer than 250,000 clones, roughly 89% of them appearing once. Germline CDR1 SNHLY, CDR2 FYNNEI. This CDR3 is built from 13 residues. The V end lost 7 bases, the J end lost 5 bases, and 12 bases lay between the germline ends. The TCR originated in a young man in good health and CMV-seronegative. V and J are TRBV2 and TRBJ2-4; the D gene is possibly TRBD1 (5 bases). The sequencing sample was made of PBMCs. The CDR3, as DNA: TGTGCCAGCATGTTAGACAGTCAAAACATTCAGTACTTC. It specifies CASMLDSQNIQYF.